The rows below give T cell receptor beta chains drawn from one sample of a study of yellow fever vaccine responses in identical twins. TCRdb reanalysed the RT-PCR reads using MiXCR and keeps one entry per CDR3 protein. The sample has under 2,000 distinct CDR3 sequences, around 90% seen once. Sequencing used T cells from blood (PBMCs), unsorted or a sorted subset (not recorded which), obtained before or after yellow fever vaccination (not recorded which). The source is a woman aged 18 to 35 who received the yellow fever vaccine. The CDR3 runs from the conserved cysteine through the conserved F or W. A D gene is named only where the DNA matches it firmly. Clone sizes are given selectively: once, few, many, or a class where the clone is expanded.

TRBJ2-3 NA TRBV11-2 NA TGTGCCAGCAGCTCCCGGGCACCCCTCCCAGATACGCAGTATTTT CASSSRAPLPDTQYF
TRBJ1-5 hyperexpanded TRBV6-5 TRBD1 TGTGCCAGCAGTTACGGACAGGGCAATCAGCCCCAGCATTTT CASSYGQGNQPQHF
TRBJ2-5 NA TRBV2 NA TGTGCCAGCAGTGAAAAGCGAACCAACCAAGAGACCCAGTACTTC CASSEKRTNQETQYF
TRBJ2-7 once TRBV13 NA TGTGCCAGCAGCTTAGGTCCTACGTACGAGCAGTACTTC CASSLGPTYEQYF
TRBJ2-7 NA TRBV7-8 NA TGTGCCAGCAGCTTAAGAAACTACGAGCAGTACTTC CASSLRNYEQYF
TRBJ2-1 NA TRBV11-2 TRBD2 TGTGCCAGCAGCCCACCGGGACTAGTGTACAATGAGCAGTTCTTC CASSPPGLVYNEQFF
TRBJ2-3 NA TRBV15 NA TGTGCCACCAGCCTTGCTAGCACAGATACGCAGTATTTT CATSLASTDTQYF
TRBJ2-4 once TRBV18 NA TGTGCCAGCTCACAGCAGGACATTCAGTACTTC CASSQQDIQYF
TRBJ2-1 NA TRBV4-3 NA TGCGCCAGCAGCCAAAATCGGGAGTCCTACAATGAGCAGTTCTTC CASSQNRESYNEQFF
TRBJ2-1 once TRBV7-6 NA TGTGCCAGCAGCTTTCGCCCCAACCTCCTAGACAATGAGCAGTTCTTC CASSFRPNLLDNEQFF
TRBJ2-2 NA TRBV7-1 NA TGTGCCAGCAGCACAAGGACGGGGCGAGGCGGGGAGCTGTTTTTT CASSTRTGRGGELFF
TRBJ2-2 NA TRBV6-1 TRBD2 TGTGCCAGCTTACAAACACGGGGGGGGGGCCCATCCGGGGAGCTGTTTTTT CASLQTRGGGPSGELFF
TRBJ1-6 NA TRBV27 TRBD1 TGTGCCAGCAGCCCTCTCCCCGGACAGGGTTACAATTCACCCCTCCACTTT CASSPLPGQGYNSPLHF
TRBJ2-7 NA TRBV25-1 NA TGTGCCAGCAGCCAGGGATCCCACGAGCAGTACTTC CASSQGSHEQYF
TRBJ2-7 NA TRBV6-5 NA TGTGCCAGCAGTTACTCGATGGGCAGTGGTTCCTACGAGCAGTACTTC CASSYSMGSGSYEQYF
TRBJ1-5 few TRBV12-3/TRBV12-4 TRBD1 TGTGCCAGCAGGCAGGACAGGGACAATCAGCCCCAGCATTTT CASRQDRDNQPQHF
TRBJ2-5 NA TRBV7-6 TRBD1 TGTGCTAGCAGCTTAGGGACAGGAGGAAGGGTAGAGACCCAGTACTTC CASSLGTGGRVETQYF
TRBJ2-4 NA TRBV12-3/TRBV12-4 TRBD2 TGTGCCAGCAGTCACACTAGCGGGGGGGCCGTGAGCAAAAACATTCAGTACTTC CASSHTSGGAVSKNIQYF
TRBJ2-1 NA TRBV18 TRBD2 TGTGCCAGCTCACCCCCGGGACTAGTTCTCTACTACAATGAGCAGTTCTTC CASSPPGLVLYYNEQFF
TRBJ2-2 NA TRBV11-1 NA TGTGCCAGCAGCTCAATTCCGACAGGAAACACCGGGGAGCTGTTTTTT CASSSIPTGNTGELFF
TRBJ2-1 NA TRBV21-1 NA TGTGCCAGCAGCAAAACCGGGAAGAGCTCCTACAATGAGCAGTTCTTC CASSKTGKSSYNEQFF
TRBJ1-2 NA TRBV7-6 NA TGTGCCAGCACCTTGGGGGGCTATGGCTACACCTTC CASTLGGYGYTF
TRBJ1-1 NA TRBV11-1 NA TGTGCCAGCAGCCTACCGACCTCGGTGGTGAACACTGAAGCTTTCTTT CASSLPTSVVNTEAFF
TRBJ2-1 NA TRBV6-2/TRBV6-3 NA TGTGCCAGCAGAAGGGACCTAGCCTACAATGAGCAGTTCTTC CASRRDLAYNEQFF
TRBJ2-1 once TRBV4-1 TRBD2 TGCGCCAGCAGCCAAGTGAGGCTAGCGGTCTACAATGAGCAGTTCTTC CASSQVRLAVYNEQFF
TRBJ1-1 NA TRBV6-1 NA TGTGCCAGCAGACTCACCGTCAATGGGAACACTGAAGCTTTCTTT CASRLTVNGNTEAFF
TRBJ2-1 NA TRBV9 TRBD2 TGTGCCAGCAGGCTAGCGGGGGGAATGTATGAGCAGTTCTTC CASRLAGGMYEQFF
TRBJ1-2 NA TRBV10-3 NA TGTGCCATCAGTGAGTCATGGGGTTCTGGCTACACCTTC CAISESWGSGYTF
TRBJ2-1 few TRBV7-2 NA TGTGCCAGCAGCTTAGCATCTGAGCAGTTCTTC CASSLASEQFF
TRBJ2-2 NA TRBV11-1 NA TGTGCCAGCAGCTTCTCGAACACCGGGGAGCTGTTTTTT CASSFSNTGELFF
TRBJ2-5 NA TRBV29-1 NA TGCAGCGCTGTGGGGAAAGAGACCCAGTACTTC CSAVGKETQYF
TRBJ1-1 NA TRBV4-1 NA TGCGCCAGCAGCCCCGGTGGGGGGAACACTGAAGCTTTCTTT CASSPGGGNTEAFF
TRBJ1-1 NA TRBV10-3 NA TGTGCCATCAGCAACCACAGGGAGGGGACTGAAGCTTTCTTT CAISNHREGTEAFF
TRBJ1-1 NA TRBV4-1 TRBD1 TGCGCCAGCAGTATCGGGACAGGGGTAATGAACACTGAAGCTTTCTTT CASSIGTGVMNTEAFF
TRBJ1-1 NA TRBV29-1 NA TGCAGCGTTGACCCCACTGAAGCTTTCTTT CSVDPTEAFF
TRBJ1-1 NA TRBV10-3 NA TGTGCCATCAGTGAGTCGGGGGGGTGGGGCACTGAAGCTTTCTTT CAISESGGWGTEAFF
TRBJ2-1 NA TRBV4-3 NA TGCGCCAGCAGCCACGGGACGGGATACAATGAGCAGTTCTTC CASSHGTGYNEQFF
TRBJ1-2 few TRBV4-1 TRBD1 TGCGCCAGCAGCCAAGAGGGACAGGGATTAGGCTACACCTTC CASSQEGQGLGYTF
TRBJ1-1 few TRBV11-1 NA TGTGCCAGCAGCTTAGCGGCGGGGATGAACACTGAAGCTTTCTTT CASSLAAGMNTEAFF
TRBJ1-1 NA TRBV7-6 TRBD1 TGTGCCAGCAGCTTAGCGCAGGGGGTTAGCACTGAAGCTTTCTTT CASSLAQGVSTEAFF
TRBJ1-5 NA TRBV15 TRBD1 TGTGCCACCAGCAGAGGAGTACAGGGGGCTAATCAGCCCCAGCATTTT CATSRGVQGANQPQHF
TRBJ2-1 NA TRBV11-1 TRBD2 TGTGCCAGCAGCTCTAGCGGGGGGGCAACCTACAATGAGCAGTTCTTC CASSSSGGATYNEQFF
TRBJ1-5 NA TRBV5-8 NA TGTGCCAGCAGCACTACAGGGACCAATCAGCCCCAGCATTTT CASSTTGTNQPQHF
TRBJ2-1 once TRBV29-1 NA TGCAGCGTTCAACGGGGGCCTAATGAGCAGTTCTTC CSVQRGPNEQFF
TRBJ2-3 NA TRBV11-3 NA TGTGCCAGCAGCCGACGCGGGGCGGGAGGGACAGGTACGCAGTATTTT CASSRRGAGGTGTQYF
TRBJ2-3 NA TRBV5-6 NA TGTGCCAGCAGCTTGGTGAGAACGGGGGCGCATCTGAGCACAGATACGCAGTATTTT CASSLVRTGAHLSTDTQYF